The source of this TCR beta chain is a study of OX40 agonist ivuxolimab in advanced cancers. General observations from the study: In CD8+ T cells, expanded clones were on average more numerous than in CD4+.

The data were produced by immunoSEQ multiplex PCR, yet TCRdb's version contains in-frame clones alone and is incomplete. The sample shows roughly 8,600 clones, 85% to 90% of them seen only once. Autoimmune disease history or systemic immunosuppression disqualified patients. The V end was cut by 4 bases, the J end by 9 bases, with 17 bases between. This CDR3 contains 14 residues. CDR1 SGHRS and CDR2 YFSETQ come from the germline V gene. For this clone: Its antigen is not identified.

The rearrangement joins TRBV5-1 to TRBJ2-1, with a possible D match to TRBD1 (6 bases). Sequencing was performed on CD4+ or CD8+ T cells sorted from blood, taken in a trial of the OX40 agonist ivuxolimab. The sequence derives from an adult with an advanced solid tumor such as melanoma, head and neck, liver or kidney cancer. CDR3 coding DNA: TGCGCCAGCAGCATGCTTCAGGGGCGAAGTGAGCAGTTCTTC. It codes for CASSMLQGRSEQFF. The full variable domain, in which reference TRBV5-1 and TRBJ2-1 provide the parts outside the CDR3, is KAGVTQTPRYLIKTRGQQVTLSCSPISGHRSVSWYQQTPGQGLQFLFEYFSETQRNKGNFPGRFSGRQFSNSRSEMNVSTLELGDSALYLCASSMLQGRSEQFFGPGTRLTVL.